The rows below give T cell receptor beta chains drawn from one sample of a study of cytomegalovirus exposure and HLA in healthy donors. The method was immunoSEQ multiplex PCR; TCRdb's version includes in-frame clones alone and lacks a portion of them. The ten top clones account for 6.8%, within a sample of roughly 110,000 clones. What was sequenced was PBMCs. Source of these receptors: a middle-aged man in good health and CMV-seropositive. The CDR3 runs from the conserved cysteine through the conserved F or W. D genes are given only for firm matches.

j_gene | v_gene | d_gene | CDR3nt | CDR3aa
TRBJ2-2 | TRBV19 | - | TGTGCCAGTAATTCCAGGGGGGACACCGGGGAGCTGTTTTTT | CASNSRGDTGELFF
TRBJ2-1 | TRBV5-6 | - | TGTGCCAGCACCAGGCTCAATGAGCAGTTCTTC | CASTRLNEQFF
TRBJ2-1 | TRBV6-1 | TRBD2 | TGTGCCAGCAGTGAAGCGGGGGGAGGGTTCTACAATGAGCAGTTCTTC | CASSEAGGGFYNEQFF
TRBJ1-1 | TRBV7-9 | - | TGTGCCAGCAGCTTGGCAGTCATGAACACTGAAGCTTTCTTT | CASSLAVMNTEAFF
TRBJ2-7 | TRBV28 | TRBD1 | TGTGCCAGCAGGCCCGGGACAGGATTCCACGAGCAGTACTTC | CASRPGTGFHEQYF
TRBJ2-3 | TRBV7-9 | - | TGTGCCAGCAGCTTAGCCAAGGGAGTAGATACGCAGTATTTT | CASSLAKGVDTQYF
TRBJ2-1 | TRBV6-6 | TRBD2 | TGTGCCAGCAGCCCGGGACTAGCGGGAGTCGATGAGCAGTTCTTC | CASSPGLAGVDEQFF
TRBJ2-2 | TRBV28 | TRBD1 | TGTGCCAGCAGTACAATACAGGGGCCGACCGGGGAGCTGTTTTTT | CASSTIQGPTGELFF
TRBJ2-7 | TRBV11-2 | - | TGTGCCAGCAGCTTCAGTGTCTCCTACGAGCAGTACTTC | CASSFSVSYEQYF
TRBJ2-1 | TRBV29-1 | - | TGCAGCGTTGATTACACAGGGTCCGAGCAGTTCTTC | CSVDYTGSEQFF
TRBJ2-7 | TRBV7-9 | - | TGTGCCAGCAGCAACCGGGACGGGAGCTCCTACGAGCAGTACTTC | CASSNRDGSSYEQYF
TRBJ1-5 | TRBV7-6 | - | TGTGCCAGCAGCTTAGGCACAAGACAGCCCCAGCATTTT | CASSLGTRQPQHF
TRBJ2-2 | TRBV7-2 | - | TGTGCCAGCAGCTTAGCAGGGCAGGGTATCAACACCGGGGAGCTGTTTTTT | CASSLAGQGINTGELFF
TRBJ2-7 | TRBV5-6 | - | TGTGCCAGCAGCTTGGCTCCCAGAAGCTACGAGCAGTACTTC | CASSLAPRSYEQYF
TRBJ1-2 | TRBV4-1 | - | TGCGCCAGCAGCCAAGAAGGGGGAACAGGGAATCTATATGGCTACACCTTC | CASSQEGGTGNLYGYTF
TRBJ2-7 | TRBV5-1 | - | TGCGCCAGCAGCGGCGCGACAGCTTACGAGCAGTACTTC | CASSGATAYEQYF
TRBJ1-1 | TRBV27 | - | TGTGCCAGCAGTTTAGGACAGTGGAACACTGAAGCTTTCTTT | CASSLGQWNTEAFF
TRBJ1-4 | TRBV7-2 | - | TGTGCCAGCAGCTTGGGCGGGGGGGGTGAAAAACTGTTTTTT | CASSLGGGGEKLFF
TRBJ2-2 | TRBV19 | TRBD2 | TGTGCCAGTACTCCTACTAGCGGGGGCCGCCCCGGGGAGCTGTTTTTT | CASTPTSGGRPGELFF
TRBJ2-7 | TRBV6-1 | TRBD2 | TGTGCCAGCAGGGAAGCCGGGACTAGCGGGAGTCAGGAGCAGTACTTC | CASREAGTSGSQEQYF
TRBJ2-1 | TRBV30 | TRBD2 | TGTGCCTGGAGTGTAACCAGCGGGAAAACCAATGAGCAGTTCTTC | CAWSVTSGKTNEQFF
TRBJ1-2 | TRBV2 | - | TGTGCCAGCAGAAACCCGGGACTTAACTATGGCTACACCTTC | CASRNPGLNYGYTF
TRBJ1-4 | TRBV5-1 | TRBD1 | TGCGCCAGCAGCTTGGTGTCAGGGGGCGCCGGGGAAAAACTGTTTTTT | CASSLVSGGAGEKLFF
TRBJ2-5 | TRBV12-5 | - | TGTGCTAGTGGTTTGATCGCTCCGGGGGGCCGGGAGACCCAGTACTTC | CASGLIAPGGRETQYF
TRBJ2-5 | TRBV19 | - | TGTGCCAGTAGTATAGGATCACCGCCCAGGACCCAGTACTTC | CASSIGSPPRTQYF
TRBJ2-5 | TRBV5-5 | TRBD1 | TGTGCCAGCAGCTTGGCCGTTGGGACAGGGTTCCAAGAGACCCAGTACTTC | CASSLAVGTGFQETQYF
TRBJ2-5 | TRBV7-3 | - | TGTGCCAGCAGCCCGACAGTCCAAGAGACCCAGTACTTC | CASSPTVQETQYF
TRBJ1-2 | TRBV7-9 | - | TGTGCCAGCAGCTTGTCGACAGCTGAGTATAACTATGGCTACACCTTC | CASSLSTAEYNYGYTF
TRBJ1-5 | TRBV10-1 | - | TGCGCCAGCAGTTCGGGAAAGGGTCAGCCCCAGCATTTT | CASSSGKGQPQHF
TRBJ1-2 | TRBV27 | - | TGTGCCAGCAGTTTGCAGGGCAACTATGGCTACACCTTC | CASSLQGNYGYTF
TRBJ1-2 | TRBV10-3 | TRBD1 | TGTGCCATCAGGGGGACAGGGGACTATGGCTACACCTTC | CAIRGTGDYGYTF
TRBJ2-1 | TRBV5-1 | TRBD1 | TGCGCCAGCAGCTTGGGACAGGGCTACAATGAGCAGTTCTTC | CASSLGQGYNEQFF
TRBJ1-5 | TRBV2 | TRBD1 | TGTGCCGGGTCCGGGACAGGGAATCAGCCCCAGCATTTT | CAGSGTGNQPQHF
TRBJ2-7 | TRBV5-1 | - | TGCGCCAGCTCTCCGAGGGTTTCCTACGAGCAGTACTTC | CASSPRVSYEQYF
TRBJ2-5 | TRBV7-9 | TRBD2 | TGTGCCAGCAGCCCTAGGGGCGGGGCGGGAGAAAGGACCCAGTACTTC | CASSPRGGAGERTQYF
TRBJ1-4 | TRBV6-5 | TRBD1 | TGTGCCAGCAGCCCTTTGGGGACAGGTGAAAAACTGTTTTTT | CASSPLGTGEKLFF
TRBJ2-5 | TRBV18 | - | TGTGCCAGCTCACCTATCTTACAAGAGACCCAGTACTTC | CASSPILQETQYF
TRBJ2-1 | TRBV5-1 | - | TGCGCCAGCAGCTTGGCCGCGACTACTTCCTACAATGAGCAGTTCTTC | CASSLAATTSYNEQFF
TRBJ2-1 | TRBV5-6 | TRBD2 | TGTGCCAGCAGCTTGTTCCTAGCGGGCAGCTCCTACAATGAGCAGTTCTTC | CASSLFLAGSSYNEQFF
TRBJ2-2 | TRBV4-1 | TRBD2 | TGCGCCAGCAGCCCCGGACTAGCGGGAGCTGGGGAGCTGTTTTTT | CASSPGLAGAGELFF
TRBJ2-3 | TRBV30 | TRBD2 | TGTGCCGGAGCCTTTGGCGGGAGCCTCTTCACAGATACGCAGTATTTT | CAGAFGGSLFTDTQYF
TRBJ1-5 | TRBV7-9 | - | TGTGCCAGCAGCACCGGACAGTACAATCAGCCCCAGCATTTT | CASSTGQYNQPQHF
TRBJ1-1 | TRBV15 | - | TGTGCCACCAGCATTGATCAGGGGTCTGAAGCTTTCTTT | CATSIDQGSEAFF
TRBJ1-5 | TRBV7-9 | - | TGTGCCAGCAGCTCAGACAGGACCTTGAATCAGCCCCAGCATTTT | CASSSDRTLNQPQHF
TRBJ2-7 | TRBV7-8 | - | TGTGCCAGCAGCCCGGACAGCCACTACGAGCAGTACTTC | CASSPDSHYEQYF
TRBJ2-1 | TRBV5-8 | TRBD2 | TGTGCCAGCAGCCTCCCCGGGGCTAGCGGGAGAGCCCCCTACAATGAGCAGTTCTTC | CASSLPGASGRAPYNEQFF
TRBJ2-2 | TRBV11-3 | TRBD2 | TGTGCCAGCAGCGTTCGGACTAGCGGGAGTGGGGAGCTGTTTTTT | CASSVRTSGSGELFF
TRBJ1-2 | TRBV19 | TRBD1 | TGTGCCAGTAGTACGACGCCGGGACAGGGAGGGAGAAACTATGGCTACACCTTC | CASSTTPGQGGRNYGYTF
TRBJ2-3 | TRBV11-2 | - | TGTGCCAGCAGCTTAATGATGGGCTCAGATACGCAGTATTTT | CASSLMMGSDTQYF